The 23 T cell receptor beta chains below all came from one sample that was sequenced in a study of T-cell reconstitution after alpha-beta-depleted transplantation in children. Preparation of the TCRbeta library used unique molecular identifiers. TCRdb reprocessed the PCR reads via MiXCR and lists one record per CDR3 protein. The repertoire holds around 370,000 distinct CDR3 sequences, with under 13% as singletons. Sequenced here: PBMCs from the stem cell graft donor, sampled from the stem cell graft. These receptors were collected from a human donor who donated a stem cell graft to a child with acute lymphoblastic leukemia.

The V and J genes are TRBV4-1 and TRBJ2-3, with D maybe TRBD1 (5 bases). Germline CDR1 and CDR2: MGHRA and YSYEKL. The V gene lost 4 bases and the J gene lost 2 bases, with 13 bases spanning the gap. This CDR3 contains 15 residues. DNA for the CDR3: TGCGCCAGCAGCCCCCAGGCAGGGTACACAGATACGCAGTATTTT. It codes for CASSPQAGYTDTQYF.

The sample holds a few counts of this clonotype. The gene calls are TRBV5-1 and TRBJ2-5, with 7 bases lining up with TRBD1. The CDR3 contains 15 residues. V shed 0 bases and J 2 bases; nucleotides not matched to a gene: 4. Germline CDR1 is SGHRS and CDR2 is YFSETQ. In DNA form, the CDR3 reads TGCGCCAGCAGCTTGGACGGGACAGCTCAAGAGACCCAGTACTTC. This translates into CASSLDGTAQETQYF.

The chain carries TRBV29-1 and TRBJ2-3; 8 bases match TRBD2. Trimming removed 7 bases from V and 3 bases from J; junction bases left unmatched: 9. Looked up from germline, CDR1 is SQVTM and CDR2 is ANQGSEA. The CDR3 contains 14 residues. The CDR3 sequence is CSAPESGRTDTQYF. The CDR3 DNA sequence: TGCAGCGCTCCGGAAAGCGGGAGAACAGATACGCAGTATTTT.

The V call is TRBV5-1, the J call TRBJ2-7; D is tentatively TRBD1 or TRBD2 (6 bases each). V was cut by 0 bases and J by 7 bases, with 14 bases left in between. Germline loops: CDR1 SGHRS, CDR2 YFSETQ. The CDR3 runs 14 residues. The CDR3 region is CASSLGPGAQEQYF. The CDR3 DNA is TGCGCCAGCAGCTTGGGGCCGGGGGCTCAAGAGCAGTACTTC.

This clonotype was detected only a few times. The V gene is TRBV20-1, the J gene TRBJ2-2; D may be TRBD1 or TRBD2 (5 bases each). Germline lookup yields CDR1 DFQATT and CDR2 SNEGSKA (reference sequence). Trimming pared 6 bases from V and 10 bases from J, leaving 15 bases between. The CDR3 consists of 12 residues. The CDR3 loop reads CSATGTALELFF. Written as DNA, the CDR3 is TGCAGTGCAACCGGGACCGCCCTGGAGCTGTTTTTT.

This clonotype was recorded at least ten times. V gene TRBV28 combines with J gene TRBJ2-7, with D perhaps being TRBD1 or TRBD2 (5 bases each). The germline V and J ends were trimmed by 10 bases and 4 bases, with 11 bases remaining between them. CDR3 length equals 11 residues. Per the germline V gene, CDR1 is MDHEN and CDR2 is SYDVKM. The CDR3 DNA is TGTGCCACTACGGGACCGTACGAGCAGTACTTC. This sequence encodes CATTGPYEQYF. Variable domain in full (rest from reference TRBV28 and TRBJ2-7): DVKVTQSSRYLVKRTGEKVFLECVQDMDHENMFWYRQDPGLGLRLIYFSYDVKMKEKGDIPEGYSVSREKKERFSLILESASTNQTSMYLCATTGPYEQYFGPGTRLTVT.

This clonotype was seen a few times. Here the CDR3 DNA reads TGTGCCAGCAGCTTATCGGCGGGGACGACCTACAATGAGCAGTTCTTC. This codes for CASSLSAGTTYNEQFF. The rearrangement uses TRBV7-9 and TRBJ2-1; tentatively, D is TRBD2 (6 bases). With 2 bases removed from V and 2 bases from J, the gap between germline ends came to 13 bases. From germline, CDR1 is SEHNR and CDR2 FQNEAQ (reference sequence). The CDR3 contains 16 residues. The entire variable domain, with the rest obtained from reference TRBV7-9 and TRBJ2-1, is as follows: DTGVSQNPRHKITKRGQNVTFRCDPISEHNRLYWYRQTLGQGPEFLTYFQNEAQLEKSRLLSDRFSAERPKGSFSTLEIQRTEQGDSAMYLCASSLSAGTTYNEQFFGPGTRLTVL.

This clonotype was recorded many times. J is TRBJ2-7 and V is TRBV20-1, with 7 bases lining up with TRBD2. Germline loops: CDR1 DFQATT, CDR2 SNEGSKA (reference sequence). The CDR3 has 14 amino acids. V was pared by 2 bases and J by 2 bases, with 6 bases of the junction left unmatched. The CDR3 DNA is TGCAGTGCTAGACGCCCTAGCGGAGCCTACGAGCAGTACTTC. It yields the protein CSARRPSGAYEQYF.

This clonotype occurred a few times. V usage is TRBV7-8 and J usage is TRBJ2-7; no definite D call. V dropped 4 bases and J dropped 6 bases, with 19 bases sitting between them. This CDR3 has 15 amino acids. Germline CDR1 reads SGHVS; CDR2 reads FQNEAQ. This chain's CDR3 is CASSSLASGLFEQYF. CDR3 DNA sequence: TGTGCCAGCAGCTCCCTGGCGTCCGGCCTTTTCGAGCAGTACTTC.

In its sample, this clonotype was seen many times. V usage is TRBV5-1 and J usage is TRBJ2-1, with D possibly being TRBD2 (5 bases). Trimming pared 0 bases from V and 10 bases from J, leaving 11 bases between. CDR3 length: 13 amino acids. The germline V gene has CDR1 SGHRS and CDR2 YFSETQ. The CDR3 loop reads CASSLGPGGEQFF. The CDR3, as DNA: TGCGCCAGCAGCTTGGGCCCTGGAGGCGAGCAGTTCTTC.

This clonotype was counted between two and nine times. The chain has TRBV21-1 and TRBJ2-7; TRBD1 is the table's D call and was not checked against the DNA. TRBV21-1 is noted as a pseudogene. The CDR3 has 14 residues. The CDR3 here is CASSKGLLSDEQYF. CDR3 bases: TGTGCCAGCAGCAAGGGGTTACTGTCGGACGAGCAGTACTTC.

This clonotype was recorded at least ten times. The CDR3: CASSLSVTDTQYF. CDR3 sequence (DNA): TGTGCCAGCAGCTTATCAGTAACAGATACGCAGTATTTT. The chain has TRBV7-3 and TRBJ2-3; D gene ambiguous. The CDR3 loop spans 13 amino acids. The V end was cut by 2 bases, the J end by 3 bases, with 6 bases between. Germline-derived CDR1 and CDR2 are SGHTA and FQGTGA.

CDR3 residues: CASGLLGEQRETQYF. As DNA, the CDR3 is TGCGCCAGCGGCCTTTTGGGGGAACAAAGAGAGACCCAGTACTTC. The rearrangement joins TRBV5-1 to TRBJ2-5; tentatively, D is TRBD1 or TRBD2 (5 bases each). The length of the CDR3 is 15 residues. Germline V gene data show CDR1 as SGHRS and CDR2 as YFSETQ. Trimming removed 7 bases at V and 4 bases at J, with 20 bases between.

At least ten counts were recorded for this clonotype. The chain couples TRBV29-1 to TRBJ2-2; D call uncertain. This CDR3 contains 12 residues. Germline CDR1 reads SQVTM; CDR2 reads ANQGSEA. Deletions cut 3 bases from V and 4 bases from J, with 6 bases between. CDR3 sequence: CSVDTTTGELFF. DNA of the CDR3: TGCAGCGTTGATACAACCACCGGGGAGCTGTTTTTT.

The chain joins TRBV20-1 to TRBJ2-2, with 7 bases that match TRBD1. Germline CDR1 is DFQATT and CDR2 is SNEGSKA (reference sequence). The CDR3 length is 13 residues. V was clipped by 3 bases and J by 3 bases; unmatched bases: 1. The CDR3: CSASDRDTGELFF. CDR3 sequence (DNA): TGCAGTGCTAGCGACAGGGACACCGGGGAGCTGTTTTTT.

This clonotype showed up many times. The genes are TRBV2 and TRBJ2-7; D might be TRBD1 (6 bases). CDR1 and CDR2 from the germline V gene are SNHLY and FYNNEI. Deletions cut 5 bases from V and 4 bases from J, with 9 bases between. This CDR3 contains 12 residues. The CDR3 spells CASSRQEYEQYF. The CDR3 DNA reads TGTGCCAGCAGTAGACAGGAGTACGAGCAGTACTTC.

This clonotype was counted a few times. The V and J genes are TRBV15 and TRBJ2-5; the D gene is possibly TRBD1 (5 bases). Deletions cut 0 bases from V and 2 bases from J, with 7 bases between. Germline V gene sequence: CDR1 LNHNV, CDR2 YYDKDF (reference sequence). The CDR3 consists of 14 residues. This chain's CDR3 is CATSRETAQETQYF. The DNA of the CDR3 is TGTGCCACCAGCAGAGAGACAGCGCAAGAGACCCAGTACTTC.

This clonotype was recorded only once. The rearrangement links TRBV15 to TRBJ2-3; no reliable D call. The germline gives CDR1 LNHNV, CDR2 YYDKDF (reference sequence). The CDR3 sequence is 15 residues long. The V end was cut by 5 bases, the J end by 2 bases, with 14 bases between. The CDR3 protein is CATSGLLGVTDTQYF. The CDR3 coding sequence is TGTGCCACCAGCGGTCTCCTAGGTGTCACAGATACGCAGTATTTT. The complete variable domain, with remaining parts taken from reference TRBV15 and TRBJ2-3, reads DAMVIQNPRYQVTQFGKPVTLSCSQTLNHNVMYWYQQKSSQAPKLLFHYYDKDFNNEADTPDNFQSRRPNTSFCFLDIRSPGLGDTAMYLCATSGLLGVTDTQYFGPGTRLTVL.

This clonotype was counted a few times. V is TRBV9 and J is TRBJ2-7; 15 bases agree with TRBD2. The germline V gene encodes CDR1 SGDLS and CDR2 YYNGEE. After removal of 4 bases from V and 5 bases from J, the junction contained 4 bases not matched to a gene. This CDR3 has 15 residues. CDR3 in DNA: TGTGCCAGCAGCCCGGGACTAGCGGGAGGACACGAGCAGTACTTC. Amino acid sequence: CASSPGLAGGHEQYF.

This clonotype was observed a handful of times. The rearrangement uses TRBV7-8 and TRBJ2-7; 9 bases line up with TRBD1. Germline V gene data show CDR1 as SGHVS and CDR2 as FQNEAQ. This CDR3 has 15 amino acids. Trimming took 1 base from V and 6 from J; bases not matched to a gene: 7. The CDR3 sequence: CASSLEWTGVGEQYF. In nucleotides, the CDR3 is TGTGCCAGCAGCTTAGAGTGGACAGGGGTTGGCGAGCAGTACTTC.

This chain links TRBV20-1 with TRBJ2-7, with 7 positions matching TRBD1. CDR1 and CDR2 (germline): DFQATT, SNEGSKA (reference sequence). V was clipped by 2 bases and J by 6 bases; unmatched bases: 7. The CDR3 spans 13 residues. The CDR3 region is CSARSTGAAEQYF. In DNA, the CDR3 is TGCAGTGCTAGATCAACAGGGGCGGCCGAGCAGTACTTC.

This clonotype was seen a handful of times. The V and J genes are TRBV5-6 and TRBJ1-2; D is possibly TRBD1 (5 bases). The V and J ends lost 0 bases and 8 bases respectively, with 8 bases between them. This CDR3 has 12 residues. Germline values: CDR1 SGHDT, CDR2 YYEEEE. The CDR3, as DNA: TGTGCCAGCAGCTTGGAACGGACAGGCTACACCTTC. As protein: CASSLERTGYTF.

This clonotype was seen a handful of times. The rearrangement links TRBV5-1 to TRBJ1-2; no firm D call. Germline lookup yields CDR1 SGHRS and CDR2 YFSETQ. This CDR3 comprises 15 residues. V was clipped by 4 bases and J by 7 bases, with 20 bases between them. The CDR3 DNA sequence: TGCGCCAGCAGCCAGGACGCCAGTTCTGTCCGTGGCTACACCTTC. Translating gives CASSQDASSVRGYTF.